These 30 T cell receptor beta chains came from one sample sequenced in a study of T cells in tumors after PD-1 blockade (dated by TCRdb to the late 2010s). In light of the paper, this sample's time point label describes: before anti-PD-1 therapy. Receptor amplification or capture employed the immunoSEQ multiplex PCR assay. TCRdb provides this immuneACCESS table in a form limited to in-frame rearrangements. Some clones are lacking; in checked studies, under half of them reflect an unresolved V gene, and why the rest are absent is not known. The sample table holds some 4,900 clones, of which 50% to 80% were seen once. 25% to 40% of the sample goes to the ten largest clones. Source: tumor tissue, taken before anti-PD-1 treatment. All receptors derive from a human donor with cutaneous squamous cell carcinoma.

The rearrangement links TRBV7-2 to TRBJ2-5, with D perhaps matching TRBD1 (6 bases). V was cut by 2 bases and J by 2 bases, with 9 bases left in between. This CDR3 spans 14 amino acids. Germline V gene sequence: CDR1 SGHTA, CDR2 FQGNSA. Here the CDR3 reads CASSLWGQQETQYF. CDR3 in DNA: TGTGCCAGCAGCTTATGGGGACAACAAGAGACCCAGTACTTC.

This clone is categorized as medium-sized. The rearrangement uses TRBV5-1 and TRBJ1-6; D possibly corresponds to TRBD1 (6 bases). CDR3 length: 16 residues. Per germline, CDR1 SGHRS and CDR2 YFSETQ. V lost 0 bases and J 6 bases, leaving 13 bases between the germline ends. CDR3 protein: CASSLASGAGNSPLHF. As DNA, the CDR3 is TGCGCCAGCAGCTTGGCCTCGGGGGCGGGTAATTCACCCCTCCACTTT. The entire variable domain, with the rest obtained from reference TRBV5-1 and TRBJ1-6, is as follows: KAGVTQTPRYLIKTRGQQVTLSCSPISGHRSVSWYQQTPGQGLQFLFEYFSETQRNKGNFPGRFSGRQFSNSRSEMNVSTLELGDSALYLCASSLASGAGNSPLHFGNGTRLTVT.

DNA for the CDR3: TGTGCCTGGAGTGTCGGAGTCCCAGATACGCAGTATTTT. Its translation is CAWSVGVPDTQYF. The chain employs TRBV30 and TRBJ2-3, with D unclear. Germline loops: CDR1 GTSNPN, CDR2 SVGIG (reference sequence). Trimming removed 0 bases at V and 4 bases at J, with 8 bases between. This CDR3 is built from 13 residues. Variable domain in full (rest from reference TRBV30 and TRBJ2-3): SQTIHQWPATLVQPVGSPLSLECTVEGTSNPNLYWYRQAAGRGLQLLFYSVGIGQISSEVPQNLSASRPQDRQFILSSKKLLLSDSGFYLCAWSVGVPDTQYFGPGTRLTVL.

V gene TRBV20-1 combines with J gene TRBJ2-1; D remains ambiguous. CDR3 size: 11 residues. Germline CDR1 reads DFQATT; CDR2 reads SNEGSKA (reference sequence). Trimming shortened V by 3 bases and J by 5 bases, and 5 bases separated the two germline ends. CDR3 sequence reads: CSASGDNEQFF. The DNA of the CDR3 is TGCAGTGCTAGCGGAGACAATGAGCAGTTCTTC.

The chain is built from TRBV6-1 and TRBJ1-1, with D uncertain. The CDR3 has 14 amino acids. The germline V gene encodes CDR1 MNHNS and CDR2 SASEGT. With 0 bases removed from V and 4 bases from J, the gap between germline ends came to 9 bases. This CDR3 reads CASSEASLITEAFF. The DNA for the CDR3 is TGTGCCAGCAGTGAAGCGAGTCTAATCACTGAAGCTTTCTTT.

This clone was observed a handful of times. The chain uses TRBV2 and TRBJ1-1, with TRBD1 as a possible D gene (5 bases). Between the trimmed V and J ends, which lost 6 bases and 0 bases, there was a span of 17 bases. The germline gives CDR1 SNHLY, CDR2 FYNNEI. There are 16 residues in the CDR3. The CDR3 is CASSGLRGPLNTEAFF. CDR3 in DNA: TGTGCCAGCAGCGGACTTAGGGGCCCCCTGAACACTGAAGCTTTCTTT.

The J gene is TRBJ2-6, the V gene TRBV5-4; D unclear. CDR3 length: 15 residues. Germline CDR1 reads SGHNT; CDR2 reads YYREEE (reference sequence). Trimming removed 2 bases from V and 1 base from J, with 7 bases in between. The CDR3 protein is CASSFSGSGANVLTF. The CDR3 bases are TGTGCCAGCAGCTTTTCTGGGTCTGGGGCCAACGTCCTGACTTTC.

The J gene is TRBJ1-1, the V gene TRBV5-4; D not certain. Germline V gives CDR1 SGHNT, CDR2 YYREEE (reference sequence). This CDR3 contains 12 residues. CDR3 coding DNA: TGTCACATCAGCGGTGGGAACACTGAAGCTTTCTTT. Protein sequence: CHISGGNTEAFF.

The chain's CDR3 is CASSQRSFYGYTF. The CDR3, as DNA: TGTGCCAGCAGCCAGAGATCCTTCTATGGCTACACCTTC. The genes are TRBV12-3 or TRBV12-4 and TRBJ1-2; D unclear. The CDR3 loop spans 13 amino acids. V lost 6 bases and J 4 bases, leaving 12 bases between the germline ends.

There are a few counts of this clone. This chain connects TRBV6-1 to TRBJ1-2; no reliable D call. The CDR3 length is 13 residues. Germline lookup yields CDR1 MNHNS and CDR2 SASEGT. Trimming left V 1 base short and J 6 bases short, with 9 bases between. The CDR3 loop reads CASSEGLSDGYTF. CDR3 nucleotide sequence: TGTGCCAGCAGTGAAGGGCTTTCGGATGGCTACACCTTC.

This clone was observed once. The rearrangement uses TRBV29-1 and TRBJ2-3; tentative D call: TRBD2 (6 bases). Trimming stripped 6 bases from V and 4 bases from J, with 14 bases between. The CDR3 sequence is 13 residues long. From germline, CDR1 is SQVTM and CDR2 ANQGSEA. CDR3 in amino acids: CSVVGGMSDTQYF. The CDR3 bases are TGCAGCGTCGTGGGGGGAATGTCAGATACGCAGTATTTT.

The chain is built from TRBV5-1 and TRBJ1-6; perhaps TRBD1 as D (5 bases). The CDR3 has 16 residues. V lost 3 bases and J 5 bases, leaving 15 bases between the germline ends. Germline V gene sequence: CDR1 SGHRS, CDR2 YFSETQ. The CDR3, as DNA: TGCGCCAGCAGCTCCGACGGGACGGTCAATAATTCACCCCTCCACTTT. As protein: CASSSDGTVNNSPLHF.

The chain has TRBV2 and TRBJ2-1; D remains unclear. Germline assignment: CDR1 SNHLY and CDR2 FYNNEI. The V and J ends lost 3 bases and 2 bases respectively, with 8 bases between them. This CDR3 is built from 14 residues. CDR3 in amino acids: CASSDYGTYNEQFF. CDR3 sequence (DNA): TGTGCCAGCAGTGATTACGGTACCTACAATGAGCAGTTCTTC.

The CDR3: CASSPGVPNSPLHF. The CDR3 coding sequence is TGTGCCAGCAGTCCCGGGGTTCCCAATTCACCCCTCCACTTT. This chain joins TRBV2 and TRBJ1-6; no firm D call. CDR3 size: 14 residues. The germline V gene encodes CDR1 SNHLY and CDR2 FYNNEI. Trimming shortened V by 5 bases and J by 7 bases, and 12 bases separated the two germline ends. Supplemented by reference TRBV2 and TRBJ1-6, the full variable domain reads EPEVTQTPSHQVTQMGQEVILRCVPISNHLYFYWYRQILGQKVEFLVSFYNNEISEKSEIFDDQFSVERPDGSNFTLKIRSTKLEDSAMYFCASSPGVPNSPLHFGNGTRLTVT.

This clone was counted once. The chain couples TRBV3-1 (or the pseudogene TRBV3-2) to TRBJ1-4; maybe TRBD1 (5 bases). The V gene's germline CDR1 is LGHDT and CDR2 YNNKEL (reference sequence). V shed 0 bases and J shed 0 bases, with 5 bases lying between them. CDR3 length: 15 residues. The DNA of the CDR3 is TGTGCCAGCAGCCAAGACAGGGCAACTAATGAAAAACTGTTTTTT. This gives the protein CASSQDRATNEKLFF.

The chain has TRBV5-1 and TRBJ2-1; 13 bases are shared with TRBD2. The CDR3 is 18 residues long. Germline CDR1 SGHRS, CDR2 YFSETQ. V lost 2 bases and J lost 8; bases outside the gene matches: 13. CDR3 region: CASSLGSTSGGAYHEQFF. The DNA of the CDR3 is TGCGCCAGCAGCTTAGGGTCCACTAGCGGGGGGGCCTATCATGAGCAGTTCTTC. The whole variable domain, filled in from reference TRBV5-1 and TRBJ2-1, reads KAGVTQTPRYLIKTRGQQVTLSCSPISGHRSVSWYQQTPGQGLQFLFEYFSETQRNKGNFPGRFSGRQFSNSRSEMNVSTLELGDSALYLCASSLGSTSGGAYHEQFFGPGTRLTVL.

This chain joins TRBV7-9 and TRBJ2-1; D perhaps matches TRBD1 (5 bases). The CDR3 loop spans 13 amino acids. CDR1 and CDR2 from the germline V gene are SEHNR and FQNEAQ (reference sequence). V gave up 5 bases and J gave up 8 bases, with 13 bases separating them. The CDR3 bases are TGTGCCAGCAGCCAGACAGTGGAGCATGAGCAGTTCTTC. This codes for CASSQTVEHEQFF.

By share of the sample, this clone is large. This sequence joins TRBV5-5 and TRBJ1-2; a weak D match, TRBD1 (5 bases). The germline V gene has CDR1 SGHKS and CDR2 YYEKEE (reference sequence). This CDR3 spans 13 amino acids. Deletions cut 5 bases from V and 6 bases from J, with 14 bases between. The CDR3 is CASSHSGGDGYTF. CDR3 bases: TGTGCCAGCAGTCATTCGGGGGGTGATGGCTACACCTTC.

The chain couples TRBV5-5 to TRBJ2-5; D is uncertain. This CDR3 contains 15 residues. V was shortened by 0 bases and J by 5 bases, with 14 bases between the two germline ends. Germline loops: CDR1 SGHKS, CDR2 YYEKEE (reference sequence). This chain's CDR3 is CASSLEGMARETQYF. CDR3 DNA: TGTGCCAGCAGCTTGGAGGGTATGGCTCGGGAGACCCAGTACTTC.

The chain recombines TRBV28 with TRBJ1-5; D perhaps matches TRBD1 (6 bases). Germline values: CDR1 MDHEN, CDR2 SYDVKM. The CDR3 runs 13 residues. Between the trimmed V and J ends, which lost 7 bases and 6 bases, there was a span of 13 bases. The CDR3 loop reads CASNQQGGQPQHF. CDR3 sequence (DNA): TGTGCCAGCAATCAACAGGGAGGTCAGCCCCAGCATTTT.

This clone counts as large. The V gene is TRBV10-3, the J gene TRBJ1-2; TRBD1 matches 9 bases. Germline CDR1 reads ENHRY; CDR2 reads SYGVKD. Trimming took 8 bases from V and 1 from J; bases not matched to a gene: 8. This CDR3 region has 15 residues. The CDR3 region is CAIQQGAGVNYGYTF. For the CDR3, the DNA is TGTGCCATCCAACAGGGGGCCGGAGTTAACTATGGCTACACCTTC.

The chain is built from TRBV2 and TRBJ2-5; 10 bases agree with TRBD2. V shed 6 bases and J 6 bases; nucleotides not matched to a gene: 10. CDR3 length equals 15 residues. The germline CDR1 and CDR2 sequences are SNHLY and FYNNEI. The CDR3: CASRGQAGGPKTQYF. In nucleotides, the CDR3 is TGTGCCAGCAGGGGGCAAGCGGGGGGGCCCAAGACCCAGTACTTC.

This clone was found a few times. The genes are TRBV5-1 and TRBJ1-5; the match to TRBD1 covers 7 bases. The CDR3 length is 15 residues. CDR1 SGHRS and CDR2 YFSETQ come from the germline V gene. Trimming cost V 7 bases and J 0 bases; bases outside gene matches: 7. The CDR3 coding sequence is TGCGCCAGCCGGGACAGCCCCTATAGCAATCAGCCCCAGCATTTT. This gives the protein CASRDSPYSNQPQHF.

The chain recombines TRBV7-9 with TRBJ1-5, with 9 bases lining up with TRBD1. V shed 5 bases, J shed 7 bases, and the junction held 6 bases outside the gene matches. This CDR3 comprises 14 residues. CDR1 is SEHNR and CDR2 is FQNEAQ in the germline V gene (reference sequence). CDR3 loop: CASSRTGDMQPQHF. Here the CDR3 DNA reads TGTGCCAGCAGCCGGACAGGGGATATGCAGCCCCAGCATTTT.

The rearrangement joins TRBV7-2 to TRBJ1-2, with D uncertain. Germline V lookup: CDR1 SGHTA, CDR2 FQGNSA. The CDR3 is 12 amino acids. Deletions cut 0 bases from V and 4 bases from J, with 3 bases between. In DNA, the CDR3 is TGTGCCAGCAGCTTAGCCGGCTATGGCTACACCTTC. This sequence encodes CASSLAGYGYTF.

This clone was seen a few times. The rearrangement joins TRBV4-1 to TRBJ2-1; 9 bases agree with TRBD2. Per germline, CDR1 MGHRA and CDR2 YSYEKL. V trimming: 3 bases; J trimming: 5 bases; junction bases outside the gene matches: 2. The CDR3 runs to 14 residues. The CDR3 DNA sequence: TGCGCCAGCAGCCACCAGCGGGGGGACAATGAGCAGTTCTTC. This codes for CASSHQRGDNEQFF.

The V gene is TRBV21-1, the J gene TRBJ2-7. TRBV21-1 is listed as a pseudogene. The CDR3 length is 14 residues. CDR3: CASSKAGFSYEQYF. CDR3 bases: TGTGCCAGCAGCAAAGCAGGTTTCTCCTACGAGCAGTACTTC.

The genes are TRBV13 and TRBJ2-7, with 11 bases aligning to TRBD1. Per germline, CDR1 PRHDT and CDR2 FYEKMQ (reference sequence). The CDR3 length is 14 residues. The V gene end was trimmed by 4 bases and the J gene end by 2 bases; junction bases not matched to a gene: 1. The CDR3 is CASSSGQGAYEQYF. CDR3 sequence (DNA): TGTGCCAGCAGCTCGGGACAGGGGGCCTACGAGCAGTACTTC.

The chain has TRBV5-8 and TRBJ1-5, with 8 bases fitting TRBD1. Unmatched junction bases numbered 4, after V lost 3 bases and J lost 2 bases. Per the germline V gene, CDR1 is SGHTS and CDR2 is YDEGEE. CDR3 size: 15 residues. CDR3 DNA sequence: TGTGCCAGCAGCTCCGGACAGGGCGGCAATCAGCCCCAGCATTTT. It codes for CASSSGQGGNQPQHF.

V is TRBV5-8 and J is TRBJ2-7, with D hard to call. CDR1 is SGHTS and CDR2 is YDEGEE in the germline V gene. The CDR3 consists of 15 residues. The germline V and J ends were trimmed by 2 bases and 2 bases, with 14 bases remaining between them. The DNA of the CDR3 is TGTGCCAGCAGCTTAAGGCGGCTCGGCCCCTACGAGCAGTACTTC. Amino acid sequence: CASSLRRLGPYEQYF.